These T cell receptor beta chains were read from a single sample in a study of blood T cell repertoires in COVID-19. Here immunoSEQ multiplex PCR was the method, and the copy in TCRdb shows in-frame clones only, minus some. The sample carries more than 100,000 clones, 87% recorded once. The sample was peripheral blood. The source is a woman between 65 and 79 years old with acute or convalescent COVID-19. CDR3s include the opening cysteine and the closing phenylalanine or tryptophan. The order of the fields is V gene, J gene, CDR3 protein.

v_call: TRBV6-7; j_call: TRBJ1-1; cdr3_aa: CASSSGQGRVLFSNTEAFF
v_call: TRBV5-1; j_call: TRBJ1-1; cdr3_aa: CASSLTFMNTEAFF
v_call: TRBV5-1; j_call: TRBJ2-3; cdr3_aa: CASSRTADTQYF
v_call: TRBV5-1; j_call: TRBJ1-2; cdr3_aa: CASSLASGNGYTF
v_call: TRBV18; j_call: TRBJ2-7; cdr3_aa: CASSNNPYRVGYEQYF
v_call: TRBV24-1; j_call: TRBJ2-3; cdr3_aa: CATSEGLGGSDTQYF
v_call: TRBV18; j_call: TRBJ1-5; cdr3_aa: CASSPDRGGQPQHF
v_call: TRBV14; j_call: TRBJ2-1; cdr3_aa: CASSHRQGRPSYNEQFF
v_call: TRBV9; j_call: TRBJ1-1; cdr3_aa: CASSASMTASLAFF
v_call: TRBV30; j_call: TRBJ1-4; cdr3_aa: CAWSSPGAGEKLFF
v_call: TRBV12-3/TRBV12-4; j_call: TRBJ1-2; cdr3_aa: CASSLGRFYGYTF
v_call: TRBV28; j_call: TRBJ1-2; cdr3_aa: CASSGGQPYGYTF
v_call: TRBV27; j_call: TRBJ1-5; cdr3_aa: CASSFYGGGANQPQHF
v_call: TRBV29-1; j_call: TRBJ2-7; cdr3_aa: CSGRTGSSYEQYF
v_call: TRBV11-2; j_call: TRBJ1-1; cdr3_aa: CASSVTLEGTEAFF
v_call: TRBV2; j_call: TRBJ1-3; cdr3_aa: CASNRGANGNTIYF
v_call: TRBV6-5; j_call: TRBJ1-1; cdr3_aa: CASSYWAPRESTEAFF
v_call: TRBV5-5; j_call: TRBJ1-5; cdr3_aa: CASSLVPGGNQPQHF
v_call: TRBV7-3; j_call: TRBJ2-1; cdr3_aa: CASSPGRGEYNEQFF
v_call: TRBV30; j_call: TRBJ2-7; cdr3_aa: CAWSGRSSYEQYF
v_call: TRBV6-5; j_call: TRBJ1-6; cdr3_aa: CASSSRGSNSPLHF
v_call: TRBV6-5; j_call: TRBJ2-7; cdr3_aa: CASSLLPYDEQYF
v_call: TRBV19; j_call: TRBJ2-3; cdr3_aa: CARGGRESTDTQYF
v_call: TRBV2; j_call: TRBJ2-5; cdr3_aa: CASKGTGSWGAQYF
v_call: TRBV6-5; j_call: TRBJ2-6; cdr3_aa: CASSYSRSTGANVLTF
v_call: TRBV7-9; j_call: TRBJ1-6; cdr3_aa: CASSTPRDRYSPLHF
v_call: TRBV7-9; j_call: TRBJ1-5; cdr3_aa: CASSLRGSNQPQHF
v_call: TRBV11-2; j_call: TRBJ1-1; cdr3_aa: CASSPLTRFEAFF
v_call: TRBV6-5; j_call: TRBJ2-1; cdr3_aa: CASRAPGNEQFF
v_call: TRBV19; j_call: TRBJ1-5; cdr3_aa: CASSLRAGTASKYQPQHF
v_call: TRBV18; j_call: TRBJ2-7; cdr3_aa: CASSLLGAVRGLSYEQYF
v_call: TRBV5-4; j_call: TRBJ1-1; cdr3_aa: CASWGKGGGSLNTEAFF
v_call: TRBV5-1; j_call: TRBJ2-7; cdr3_aa: CASSSGLADFEQYF
v_call: TRBV5-1; j_call: TRBJ1-1; cdr3_aa: CASGSGQMNTEAFF
v_call: TRBV9; j_call: TRBJ2-1; cdr3_aa: CASSVSPSGGATGEQFF
v_call: TRBV11-2; j_call: TRBJ1-5; cdr3_aa: CASSSRLDRVRQPQHF
v_call: TRBV3-1/TRBV3-2; j_call: TRBJ1-4; cdr3_aa: CASSQEYREQKLFF